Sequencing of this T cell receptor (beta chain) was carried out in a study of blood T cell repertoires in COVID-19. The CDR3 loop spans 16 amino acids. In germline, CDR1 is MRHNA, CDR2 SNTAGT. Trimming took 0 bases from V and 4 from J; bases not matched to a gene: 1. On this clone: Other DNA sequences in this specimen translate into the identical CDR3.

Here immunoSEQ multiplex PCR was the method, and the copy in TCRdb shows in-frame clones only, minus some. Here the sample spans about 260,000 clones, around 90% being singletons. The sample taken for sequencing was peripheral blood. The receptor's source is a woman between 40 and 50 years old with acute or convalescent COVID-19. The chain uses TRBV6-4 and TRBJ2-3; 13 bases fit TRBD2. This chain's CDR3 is CASSDSTSGGADTQYF. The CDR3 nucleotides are TGTGCCAGCAGTGACTCTACTAGCGGGGGGGCAGATACGCAGTATTTT.